These T cell receptor beta chains were read from a single sample in a study of CD8+CD57+ T cells in acquired aplastic anemia. TCRdb reprocessed the reads via MiXCR and lists one record per CDR3 protein. This sample has 180,000 or so distinct CDR3 sequences, with roughly half found just once. Sequencing was performed on sorted CD4+, CD8+, or CD8+CD57+ T cells (not recorded which) from PBMCs. These receptors originate from a human donor in good health. CDR3s include the opening cysteine and the closing phenylalanine or tryptophan.

V	J	CDR3
TRBV3-1	TRBJ1-1	CASSRTGRSTEAFF
TRBV20-1	TRBJ2-7	CSATSGTGGYEQYF
TRBV15	TRBJ1-5	CATSISGVVQPQHF
TRBV13	TRBJ2-5	CASSSWTGQETQYF
TRBV10-1	TRBJ2-7	CASSAERGEGAYEQYF
TRBV20-1	TRBJ1-1	CKTTEAFF
TRBV19	TRBJ1-5	CASSNQRGLAQHF
TRBV24-1	TRBJ2-5	CATSDPRTSGSQETQYF
TRBV7-2	TRBJ2-7	CASSSPRTGPQHRTYEQYF
TRBV25-1	TRBJ2-6	CASRVSGANVLTF
TRBV7-2	TRBJ1-3	CASRGGDSGNTIYF
TRBV3-1	TRBJ2-3	CASSQDPLAGITDTQYF
TRBV5-6	TRBJ2-7	CASSRIGTGGLGEQYF
TRBV20-1	TRBJ2-3	CSAWTSGRPDTQYF
TRBV7-2	TRBJ2-7	CASSFIGQGAYEQYF
TRBV6-4	TRBJ2-2	CASSDPSAGELFF
TRBV29-1	TRBJ1-2	CSVETGGGYTF
TRBV2	TRBJ2-1	CASTLANEQFF
TRBV7-3	TRBJ1-5	CASSEQGFDNQPQHF
TRBV6-2/TRBV6-3	TRBJ2-1	CASRLRTSGYNEQFF
TRBV29-1	TRBJ1-1	CSVMTGNTEAFF
TRBV29-1	TRBJ1-1	CSVDRGADAEAFF
TRBV4-2	TRBJ2-7	CASSQITGLGEQYF
TRBV2	TRBJ2-7	CASGQTYEQYF
TRBV7-8	TRBJ1-5	CASSQGLPNQPQHF
TRBV10-1	TRBJ2-7	CASSERGIPYEQYF
TRBV7-2	TRBJ2-7	CASSPSGYEQYF
TRBV19	TRBJ2-3	CASTEGRTDTQYF
TRBV10-3	TRBJ2-3	CAISQTQADTQYF
TRBV20-1	TRBJ2-7	CSARPGRFHEQYF
TRBV2	TRBJ2-3	CASMRGGYTDTQYF
TRBV29-1	TRBJ2-2	CSGTWVGTGELFF
TRBV7-9	TRBJ2-7	CASSLGQDEQYF
TRBV29-1	TRBJ1-2	CSVEVGGGPYGYTF
TRBV24-1	TRBJ1-5	CATSARADQPQHF
TRBV20-1	TRBJ2-7	CSRSQGGGQYF
TRBV7-2	TRBJ1-1	CASSLTSLNTEAFF
TRBV7-8	TRBJ2-5	CASGGIQETQYF
TRBV27	TRBJ2-5	CASSFGGSEETQYF
TRBV7-9	TRBJ2-7	CASRLGGEYEQYF
TRBV19	TRBJ1-5	CASRPRDRGNQPQHF
TRBV19	TRBJ2-1	CASSIVASYNEQFF
TRBV20-1	TRBJ2-1	CSAYVGRSRYNEQFF
TRBV6-4	TRBJ2-2	CASSPQGGKRDTGELFF
TRBV28	TRBJ2-7	CASSRQGIGYYEQYF
TRBV19	TRBJ2-2	CASRPTGTANTGELFF
TRBV20-1	TRBJ1-5	CSARPGYSNQPQHF
TRBV7-6	TRBJ2-2	CASSLSSGSLSTGELFF